The rows below give T cell receptor beta chains drawn from one sample of a study of control samples from healthy donors and cancer patients. Some clones are missing from TCRdb's copy, which holds only in-frame ones; the method was immunoSEQ multiplex PCR. Of 120,000 or so clones listed, around 92% were seen once; the top ten hold roughly 0.54%. The specimen was PBMCs. These receptors came from a man older than 75 with head and neck cancer. Both conserved end residues are part of each CDR3. Fields, in order: J gene, clone size, V gene, D gene, CDR3 protein, CDR3 DNA. A D gene is named only where the DNA matches it firmly. Part of the rows lack a size; the others show once, few, many or a class for expanded clones.

TRBJ2-2,once,TRBV5-4,-,CASSSNVRVNTGELFF,TGTGCCAGCAGCTCTAACGTCAGGGTAAACACCGGGGAGCTGTTTTTT
TRBJ2-7,once,TRBV7-2,-,CASSFGQGPFYEQYF,TGTGCCAGCAGCTTCGGGCAGGGACCCTTCTACGAGCAGTACTTC
TRBJ2-6,-,TRBV6-5,-,CASLFRSGANVLTF,TGTGCCAGTCTATTTCGCTCTGGGGCCAACGTCCTGACTTTC
TRBJ2-1,-,TRBV7-9,TRBD2,CASSPRLAGENEQFF,TGTGCCAGCAGCCCCAGGCTAGCGGGGGAAAATGAGCAGTTCTTC
TRBJ2-5,-,TRBV12-3/TRBV12-4,-,CASRPQGSETQYF,TGTGCCAGCAGACCACAGGGATCAGAGACCCAGTACTTC
TRBJ2-5,-,TRBV3-1/TRBV3-2,-,CASSLSQGRETQYF,TGTGCCAGCAGCCTATCACAGGGCCGAGAGACCCAGTACTTC
TRBJ2-7,-,TRBV27,-,CASSLSTAGWEQYF,TGTGCCAGCAGTTTATCGACGGCAGGGTGGGAGCAGTACTTC
TRBJ2-5,-,TRBV5-1,TRBD2,CASSLGQTSGREGETQYF,TGCGCCAGCAGCTTGGGACAGACTAGCGGGAGGGAAGGAGAGACCCAGTACTTC
TRBJ2-7,-,TRBV3-1/TRBV3-2,TRBD1,CASSQEHRGPPYEQYF,TGTGCCAGCAGCCAAGAGCACAGGGGGCCCCCCTACGAGCAGTACTTC
TRBJ2-5,-,TRBV27,TRBD2,CASSLKATSGSGTQYF,TGTGCCAGCAGTCTTAAGGCGACTAGCGGGAGTGGGACCCAGTACTTC
TRBJ1-6,-,TRBV6-5,TRBD1,CASIEGGRVETLHF,TGTGCCAGCATAGAAGGGGGCCGCGTTGAGACCCTCCACTTT
TRBJ1-5,-,TRBV5-1,TRBD1,CASRLGSGGMFQPQHF,TGCGCCAGCAGACTGGGTTCAGGGGGCATGTTTCAGCCCCAGCATTTT
TRBJ2-5,-,TRBV2,-,CASSEMGPSGVRETQYF,TGTGCCAGCAGTGAAATGGGCCCATCGGGGGTTCGGGAGACCCAGTACTTC
TRBJ2-4,-,TRBV7-2,-,CASSLGRAIAKNIQYF,TGTGCCAGCAGCTTAGGGAGGGCCATAGCCAAAAACATTCAGTACTTC
TRBJ2-1,few,TRBV6-6,-,CASSYEGSGYNEQFF,TGTGCCAGCAGTTACGAGGGGTCCGGATACAATGAGCAGTTCTTC
TRBJ1-5,-,TRBV12-3/TRBV12-4,-,CASRGPSDQPQHF,TGTGCCAGCAGGGGACCGTCTGATCAGCCCCAGCATTTT
TRBJ2-7,-,TRBV7-8,TRBD1,CASSLLWDRQSYEQYF,TGTGCCAGCAGCTTATTATGGGACAGGCAATCCTACGAGCAGTACTTC
TRBJ1-1,once,TRBV29-1,-,CSVDVRGTEAFF,TGCAGCGTTGATGTTAGGGGGACTGAAGCTTTCTTT
TRBJ1-4,few,TRBV12-2,-,CASRPRGWERFPFGLFF,TGTGCAAGTCGCCCCCGGGGGTGGGAGCGATTCCCCTTCGGGCTGTTTTTT
TRBJ2-1,-,TRBV18,TRBD2,CASSPSYGRASGTSGYNEQFF,TGTGCCAGCTCACCGTCGTATGGGAGGGCCTCCGGGACTAGCGGCTACAATGAGCAGTTCTTC
TRBJ2-7,-,TRBV2,-,CASSVQGYEQYF,TGTGCCAGCAGTGTTCAGGGATACGAGCAGTACTTC
TRBJ2-1,-,TRBV5-1,TRBD2,CASSLELAGTNEQFF,TGCGCCAGCAGCTTGGAGCTAGCGGGGACCAATGAGCAGTTCTTC
TRBJ1-3,-,TRBV11-2,TRBD1,CASSLWTGGNSGNTIYF,TGTGCCAGCAGCTTATGGACAGGGGGGAACTCTGGAAACACCATATATTTT
TRBJ2-7,-,TRBV9,TRBD2,CASSVGLAGGRDEQYF,TGTGCCAGCAGCGTGGGACTAGCGGGGGGCCGCGACGAGCAGTACTTC
TRBJ1-1,-,TRBV20-1,-,CSASYSIITEAFF,TGCAGTGCTAGTTATTCAATTATCACTGAAGCTTTCTTT
TRBJ2-7,few,TRBV18,TRBD2,CASSGLAGGYYEQYF,TGTGCCAGCTCCGGACTAGCGGGGGGTTATTACGAGCAGTACTTC
TRBJ2-3,-,TRBV19,TRBD1,CATRDRGFTDTQYF,TGTGCCACTCGGGACAGGGGGTTCACAGATACGCAGTATTTT
TRBJ1-2,-,TRBV6-1,-,CASSDRARGYGYTF,TGTGCCAGCAGTGACAGGGCCCGCGGGTATGGCTACACCTTC
TRBJ2-7,-,TRBV21-1,-,CASSKLVFVETTHTSDYEQYF,TGTGCCAGCAGCAAATTGGTATTTGTCGAAACCACACACACTAGCGACTACGAGCAGTACTTC
TRBJ1-4,-,TRBV5-5,-,CASSPRTDLNEKLFF,TGTGCCAGCAGCCCGCGGACTGACCTTAATGAAAAACTGTTTTTT
TRBJ1-1,once,TRBV30,-,CASRRTNTEAFF,TGTGCCTCCCGGCGAACGAACACTGAAGCTTTCTTT
TRBJ2-3,-,TRBV10-3,TRBD2,CAISDTSEVDTQYF,TGTGCCATCAGTGACACTAGCGAGGTAGATACGCAGTATTTT
TRBJ2-1,-,TRBV3-1/TRBV3-2,-,CASSSYNEQFF,TGTGCCAGCAGCAGCTACAATGAGCAGTTCTTC
TRBJ2-5,-,TRBV7-2,TRBD1,CASSFGGTGEETQYF,TGTGCCAGCAGCTTTGGGGGCACAGGGGAGGAGACCCAGTACTTC
TRBJ1-1,-,TRBV6-5,-,CASSRGATEAFF,TGTGCCAGCAGTCGAGGGGCGACTGAAGCTTTCTTT
TRBJ2-1,-,TRBV9,TRBD2,CASSVAVAGGFTTYNEQFF,TGTGCCAGCAGCGTAGCGGTTGCGGGGGGTTTCACAACCTACAATGAACAGTTCTTC
TRBJ1-1,-,TRBV19,-,CASSIGPGSTEAFF,TGTGCCAGTAGTATAGGTCCAGGGAGCACTGAAGCTTTCTTT
TRBJ2-7,-,TRBV12-3/TRBV12-4,-,CASRSTGSQQYF,TGTGCCAGCAGATCAACAGGGTCCCAGCAGTACTTC
TRBJ2-2,-,TRBV9,-,CASSPRSYTGELFF,TGTGCCAGCAGCCCCAGGTCCTACACCGGGGAGCTGTTTTTT
TRBJ2-1,once,TRBV6-4,TRBD2,CASRMAGGPDNEQFF,TGTGCCAGCAGAATGGCGGGGGGACCTGACAATGAGCAGTTCTTC
TRBJ1-6,-,TRBV6-4,-,CASSATPNSPLHF,TGTGCCAGCAGTGCCACGCCGAATTCACCCCTCCACTTT
TRBJ2-2,-,TRBV29-1,TRBD2,CSVAGGLGTGELFF,TGCAGCGTAGCGGGGGGGCTGGGGACCGGGGAGCTGTTTTTT
TRBJ2-5,-,TRBV21-1,-,CASSTGRGGPQYF,TGTGCCAGCAGCACGGGGCGGGGGGGACCCCAGTACTTC
TRBJ1-5,-,TRBV19,TRBD1,CASSMTGGGQPQHF,TGTGCCAGTAGTATGACAGGGGGCGGTCAGCCCCAGCATTTT